The sequence of this T cell receptor beta chain was determined in a study of blood T cells in healthy people across ages. Regarding this clonotype: Its antigen is not identified.

The V gene end was trimmed by 4 bases and the J gene end by 2 bases; junction bases not matched to a gene: 3. CDR1 and CDR2 from the germline V gene are PRHDT and FYEKMQ (reference sequence). This CDR3 spans 14 amino acids. A minimum of 7 million PBMCs was isolated per sample. A sample-barcoded 5' primer and a J-beta primer mix were used in a second PCR of roughly 7 to 11 cycles. TCRdb passed the 5' RACE reads through MiXCR, listing each CDR3 protein once. Found here are 700,000 to 950,000 distinct CDR3 sequences, roughly 60% of them singletons; the top ten hold roughly 20%. General study findings and limits: With donor CMV status unknown, expanded clonotype changes were possibly confounded.

Sample: blood. V is TRBV13 and J is TRBJ2-7, with 9 nucleotides matching TRBD1. This sequence originates from a man aged 25 to 40 in good health. The CDR3 coding sequence is TGTGCCAGCAGCTCCCGGGACAGGGCCTACGAGCAGTACTTC. This translates into CASSSRDRAYEQYF.